These T cell receptor beta chains were read from a single sample in a study of cytomegalovirus exposure and HLA in healthy donors. Clones were sequenced by immunoSEQ multiplex PCR, and TCRdb holds only the in-frame ones, with some missing. Of 200,000 or so clones in the sample, approximately 80% were seen once. Sequencing was done on a sample of PBMCs. These receptors came from a boy aged 2-15 years in good health and CMV-seronegative. CDR3s include the opening cysteine and the closing phenylalanine or tryptophan. The D gene is left open where the match is weak. Some rows mark clone size as missing; the rest say once, few, many or name a class of expanded clone.

abundance	len	d_gene	j_gene	v_gene	CDR3aa	CDR3nt
.	13	TRBD1	TRBJ1-1	TRBV9	CASSGDRGRKAFF	TGTGCCAGCAGCGGTGACAGGGGGCGAAAAGCTTTCTTT
.	14	.	TRBJ2-3	TRBV19	CASSLSDMADTQYF	TGTGCCAGTAGTCTCTCAGACATGGCCGATACGCAGTATTTT
.	15	.	TRBJ1-2	TRBV7-2	CASSFGRGREYGYTF	TGTGCCAGCAGCTTCGGACGGGGGAGAGAATATGGCTACACCTTC
.	17	TRBD2	TRBJ2-3	TRBV4-3	CASSQDPSGGNTDTQYF	TGCGCCAGCAGCCAAGATCCCAGCGGGGGGAACACAGATACGCAGTATTTT
.	12	.	TRBJ2-7	TRBV19	CASSPSGIEQYF	TGTGCCAGTAGTCCGTCAGGGATCGAGCAGTACTTC
.	13	.	TRBJ1-5	TRBV6-1	CASSARGSQPQHF	TGTGCCAGCAGTGCCAGGGGCTCTCAGCCCCAGCATTTT
few	15	TRBD2	TRBJ2-7	TRBV2	CASSDPAGSFYEQYF	TGTGCCAGCAGCGACCCAGCGGGGTCATTCTACGAGCAGTACTTC
.	17	TRBD1	TRBJ2-7	TRBV11-2	CASSSAPTGLASYEQYF	TGTGCCAGCAGCTCGGCCCCGACAGGGTTGGCTTCCTACGAGCAGTACTTC
.	15	TRBD1	TRBJ1-4	TRBV11-2	CASSWGTATNEKLFF	TGTGCCAGCAGCTGGGGGACAGCAACTAATGAAAAACTGTTTTTT
.	14	.	TRBJ2-1	TRBV27	CASSLSGTLNEQFF	TGTGCCAGCAGTTTATCCGGGACATTGAATGAGCAGTTCTTC
.	17	.	TRBJ1-2	TRBV18	CASSPQRSVVDHYGYTF	TGTGCCAGCTCACCACAGCGGTCCGTTGTGGACCACTATGGCTACACCTTC
.	16	.	TRBJ2-1	TRBV4-1	CASSLRQVFSYNEQFF	TGCGCCAGCAGCCTTAGACAGGTATTTTCCTACAATGAGCAGTTCTTC
.	15	TRBD2	TRBJ2-5	TRBV29-1	CSVRGRGGRGETQYF	TGCAGCGTTAGAGGGCGGGGGGGCCGGGGGGAGACCCAGTACTTC
.	14	.	TRBJ2-7	TRBV6-1	CASRRDTKFYEQYF	TGTGCCAGCAGACGGGACACCAAATTTTACGAGCAGTACTTC
.	14	.	TRBJ2-5	TRBV9	CASSVGTDQETQYF	TGTGCCAGCAGCGTAGGGACAGATCAAGAGACCCAGTACTTC
.	15	TRBD2	TRBJ2-5	TRBV5-1	CASGSTGGPGETQYF	TGCGCCAGCGGCTCCACGGGGGGGCCCGGGGAGACCCAGTACTTC
few	14	.	TRBJ1-4	TRBV2	CASRRTLINEKLFF	TGTGCCAGCAGACGGACACTTATAAATGAAAAACTGTTTTTT
.	16	.	TRBJ2-7	TRBV11-2	CASSLDRGGPPYEQYF	TGTGCCAGCAGCTTAGATCGGGGTGGCCCGCCCTACGAGCAGTACTTC
.	13	.	TRBJ2-5	TRBV6-5	CASRPGYQETQYF	TGTGCCAGCAGACCGGGGTACCAAGAGACCCAGTACTTC
.	14	TRBD1	TRBJ1-5	TRBV5-5	CASSSQGAGQPQHF	TGTGCCAGCAGCTCTCAGGGGGCGGGTCAGCCCCAGCATTTT
once	13	TRBD1	TRBJ1-1	TRBV11-3	CASSLAGGTEAFF	TGTGCCAGCAGCTTAGCAGGGGGAACTGAAGCTTTCTTT
.	14	.	TRBJ1-1	TRBV5-4	CASSQGQKNTEAFF	TGTGCCAGCAGCCAAGGACAGAAAAACACTGAAGCTTTCTTT
.	18	TRBD2	TRBJ2-5	TRBV23-1	CASSQYGLAGDPQETQYF	TGCGCCAGCAGTCAATACGGACTAGCGGGGGACCCCCAAGAGACCCAGTACTTC
.	11	.	TRBJ2-5	TRBV6-6	CASSSSETQYF	TGTGCCAGCAGTTCATCAGAGACCCAGTACTTC
.	16	TRBD2	TRBJ2-5	TRBV5-1	CASSPGLAGGQETQYF	TGCGCCAGCAGCCCGGGACTAGCGGGGGGGCAAGAGACCCAGTACTTC
once	14	.	TRBJ1-2	TRBV6-1	CASSGGPFEYGYTF	TGTGCCAGCAGCGGCGGGCCTTTCGAGTATGGCTACACCTTC
few	16	.	TRBJ2-3	TRBV5-1	CASSLGTNHFTDTQYF	TGCGCCAGCAGCTTGGGGACAAACCATTTCACAGATACGCAGTATTTT
.	14	.	TRBJ1-3	TRBV6-1	CASRPPGPGNTIYF	TGTGCCAGCAGACCCCCAGGCCCTGGAAACACCATATATTTT
.	13	.	TRBJ2-1	TRBV7-7	CASSLRLADEQFF	TGTGCTAGCAGCTTAAGATTGGCGGATGAGCAGTTCTTC
once	13	TRBD1	TRBJ2-5	TRBV4-2	CASGTGGRETQYF	TGTGCCAGCGGCACAGGGGGGAGGGAGACCCAGTACTTC
.	17	.	TRBJ2-7	TRBV27	CASSLLGASDASYEQYF	TGTGCCAGCAGTTTATTAGGTGCAAGCGATGCCTCCTACGAGCAGTACTTC
.	19	TRBD1	TRBJ2-3	TRBV11-1	CASTHSSWGQPQEADTQYF	TGTGCCAGCACCCACTCTTCGTGGGGACAGCCCCAGGAAGCAGATACGCAGTATTTT
once	15	TRBD1	TRBJ1-6	TRBV7-2	CASSPQGDYNSPLHF	TGTGCCAGCAGCCCTCAGGGGGATTATAATTCACCCCTCCACTTT
.	15	.	TRBJ1-5	TRBV15	CATSRDGHAYQPQHF	TGTGCCACCAGCAGAGATGGACACGCTTATCAGCCCCAGCATTTT
.	14	.	TRBJ2-3	TRBV2	CASSGGGGGNTQYF	TGTGCCAGCAGTGGGGGCGGGGGCGGAAATACGCAGTATTTT
.	13	.	TRBJ1-1	TRBV7-9	CASGREMNTEAFF	TGTGCCAGCGGGCGGGAAATGAACACTGAAGCTTTCTTT
.	14	TRBD2	TRBJ2-2	TRBV7-9	CASSLTSFSGELFF	TGTGCCAGCAGCTTGACTAGCTTCTCCGGGGAGCTGTTTTTT
.	15	.	TRBJ1-5	TRBV5-1	CASSLGGGRNQPQHF	TGCGCCAGCAGCTTGGGGGGGGGCCGCAATCAGCCCCAGCATTTT
.	15	.	TRBJ1-1	TRBV11-2	CASRVSSGKDTEAFF	TGTGCCAGCAGGGTCAGCTCAGGGAAGGACACTGAAGCTTTCTTT
once	17	.	TRBJ2-3	TRBV4-3	CASSQRSQGSSTDTQYF	TGCGCCAGCAGCCAGAGAAGTCAGGGGTCTAGCACAGATACGCAGTATTTT
.	14	.	TRBJ2-4	TRBV9	CASSAGVAKNIQYF	TGTGCCAGCAGCGCGGGGGTAGCCAAAAACATTCAGTACTTC
few	15	TRBD2	TRBJ2-1	TRBV5-1	CASSLDTSGYNEQFF	TGCGCCAGCAGCTTAGACACTAGCGGGTACAATGAGCAGTTCTTC
.	14	TRBD2	TRBJ2-5	TRBV6-5	CASSLFGGVGTQYF	TGTGCCAGCAGTCTATTCGGGGGGGTAGGAACCCAGTACTTC
once	13	.	TRBJ2-1	TRBV27	CASKWSSYNEQFF	TGTGCCAGCAAGTGGAGCTCCTACAATGAGCAGTTCTTC
.	12	.	TRBJ2-2	TRBV6-1	CASNRYTGELFF	TGTGCCAGCAACAGGTACACCGGGGAGCTGTTTTTT
.	12	.	TRBJ1-2	TRBV27	CASSFGGYGYTF	TGTGCCAGCAGTTTTGGCGGGTATGGCTACACCTTC
.	12	.	TRBJ2-3	TRBV7-6	CASSLVGDTQYF	TGTGCCAGCAGCTTAGTCGGGGATACGCAGTATTTT
.	14	.	TRBJ1-2	TRBV14	CASSQGALYRGYTF	TGTGCCAGCAGCCAAGGGGCACTTTATAGGGGCTACACCTTC
.	17	.	TRBJ1-1	TRBV13	CASSLGWGHQEYTEAFF	TGTGCCAGCAGCTTAGGTTGGGGCCATCAGGAATACACTGAAGCTTTCTTT
.	15	TRBD2	TRBJ2-2	TRBV7-2	CASSFEGRVIGELFF	TGTGCCAGCAGCTTCGAAGGGAGGGTGATCGGGGAGCTGTTTTTT
.	15	TRBD2	TRBJ2-7	TRBV4-1	CASSPRGSGDGEQYF	TGCGCCAGCAGTCCCCGGGGTAGCGGGGATGGCGAGCAGTACTTC
.	13	TRBD2	TRBJ2-7	TRBV5-6	CASSFGGVYEQYF	TGTGCCAGCAGCTTTGGGGGGGTGTACGAGCAGTACTTC
.	16	TRBD2	TRBJ2-3	TRBV27	CASSSRLAIRPDTQYF	TGTGCCAGCAGTTCGAGACTAGCTATTCGACCAGATACGCAGTATTTT
.	11	.	TRBJ1-1	TRBV6-6	CASSLGTEAFF	TGTGCCAGCTCGCTCGGGACAGAAGCTTTCTTT
.	15	.	TRBJ1-6	TRBV6-5	CASSPNPGGNSPLHF	TGTGCCAGCAGTCCCAACCCGGGGGGGAATTCACCCCTCCACTTT
.	13	.	TRBJ2-1	TRBV11-2	CASSLVSAGYTVF	TGTGCCAGCAGCTTAGTGTCGGCGGGTTATACTGTCTTC
.	15	.	TRBJ2-7	TRBV12-1	CASSFRPGRLYEQYF	TGTGCCAGCAGCTTTAGGCCAGGTCGGCTATACGAGCAGTACTTC
.	17	.	TRBJ1-2	TRBV7-9	CASTLLPFVVDSYSYTF	TGTGCCAGCACCTTATTACCTTTCGTGGTAGACAGTTACAGCTACACCTTC
few	16	.	TRBJ1-4	TRBV5-6	CASSLYGNLNTEKLFF	TGTGCCAGCAGCTTGTACGGGAACCTCAATACCGAAAAACTGTTTTTT